Below, one T cell receptor (beta chain) is given with its context. Its antigen is unknown. This sample was included in a study of cytomegalovirus exposure and HLA in healthy donors. Study-level points and caveats: Sequencing likely generated an artifact that appeared as a cluster of highly shared sequence variants. In an earlier analysis, about 87% or about 30%: the productive usage of most TCR beta V segments. TCR beta chains associated with HLA were, in a later analysis, more clonally expanded than equally common others. A link between a missense DCLRE1C variant and TCR beta V- and J-gene trimming emerged from a later analysis.

V shed 8 bases and J 5 bases; nucleotides not matched to a gene: 17. The CDR3 has 18 amino acids. Germline lookup yields CDR1 LNHDA and CDR2 SQIVND (reference sequence). The PCR made use of 60 Vbeta and 13 Jbeta primers. The assay was immunoSEQ multiplex PCR, and TCRdb's table has in-frame clones only and misses some. Altogether some 220,000 clones are present, about 88% being singletons, with the ten largest covering 0.24%. The sample comprised PBMCs. This chain links TRBV19 with TRBJ2-2; 10 bases agree with TRBD2. The receptor was derived from a girl between 2 and 10 years old in good health and CMV-seronegative. The CDR3, as DNA: TGTGCCAGTGGACAACGGCATCTAGCGGGGGAGCGTACCGGGGAGCTGTTTTTT. This codes for CASGQRHLAGERTGELFF.